The 23 T cell receptor beta chains below were found in one sample sequenced in a study of shared clonotypes between healthy human individuals. Sequencing was performed with immunoSEQ multiplex PCR; in TCRdb, only in-frame clones are kept and a portion is missing. The sample has 1,400,000 or so clones; approximately 98.5% are singletons. Material for sequencing was naive CD4+ T cells sorted from blood. The subset: CD45RA+ positively selected. The receptors were sampled from a young man in good health.

The chain is built from TRBV19 and TRBJ2-1, with a weak D call TRBD2 (6 bases). The germline V and J ends were trimmed by 4 bases and 2 bases, with 9 bases remaining between them. The CDR3 loop spans 14 amino acids. CDR1 and CDR2 from the germline V gene are LNHDA and SQIVND (reference sequence). The CDR3 is CASSTGRPYNEQFF. The CDR3 bases are TGTGCCAGTAGTACCGGGAGACCCTACAATGAGCAGTTCTTC.

The rearrangement uses TRBV19 and TRBJ2-1, with 10 positions matching TRBD2. V lost 7 bases and J lost 7; bases outside the gene matches: 4. The CDR3 has 13 amino acids. Germline V gene sequence: CDR1 LNHDA, CDR2 SQIVND (reference sequence). This chain's CDR3 is CASMTSGLNEQFF. The CDR3 nucleotides are TGTGCCAGTATGACTAGCGGGCTGAATGAGCAGTTCTTC. The full variable domain, in which reference TRBV19 and TRBJ2-1 provide the parts outside the CDR3, is DGGITQSPKYLFRKEGQNVTLSCEQNLNHDAMYWYRQDPGQGLRLIYYSQIVNDFQKGDIAEGYSVSREKKESFPLTVTSAQKNPTAFYLCASMTSGLNEQFFGPGTRLTVL.

This chain joins TRBV4-1 and TRBJ1-4, with D hard to call. The germline V gene encodes CDR1 MGHRA and CDR2 YSYEKL. The V end lost 0 bases, the J end lost 5 bases, and 22 bases lay between the germline ends. The CDR3 spans 19 residues. This CDR3 is CASSQDLDWVGSLNEKLFF. CDR3 coding DNA: TGCGCCAGCAGCCAAGATCTTGACTGGGTCGGGAGTTTAAATGAAAAACTGTTTTTT.

The V gene is TRBV4-3, the J gene TRBJ1-5; TRBD1 matches at 9 bases. Germline-derived CDR1 and CDR2 are LGHNA and YSLEER. The CDR3 runs to 15 residues. The V and J ends lost 4 bases and 7 bases, in that order; junction bases with no gene match: 8. Written as DNA, the CDR3 is TGCGCCAGCAGCCCACAACAGGGGGCAGGACAGCCCCAGCATTTT. Amino acids: CASSPQQGAGQPQHF.

The J gene is TRBJ2-5, the V gene TRBV10-2, with D unclear. The CDR3 has 13 residues. The germline CDR1 and CDR2 sequences are WSHSY and SAAADI. The V and J ends lost 6 bases and 4 bases respectively, with 12 bases between them. Here the CDR3 reads CASRWPSGETQYF. CDR3 bases: TGCGCCAGCAGATGGCCCAGTGGAGAGACCCAGTACTTC.

The chain combines TRBV5-1 with TRBJ2-7; 7 nucleotides line up with TRBD2. The CDR3 is made up of 15 amino acids. Trimming removed 0 bases from V and 6 bases from J; junction bases left unmatched: 9. CDR1 is SGHRS, CDR2 YFSETQ, per germline. The CDR3 DNA reads TGCGCCAGCAGCTTGGTGGCTAGCGGAGTGAGCGAGCAGTACTTC. The encoded protein is CASSLVASGVSEQYF.

The chain recombines TRBV15 with TRBJ1-5; D not certain. Trimming stripped 5 bases from V and 4 bases from J, with 15 bases between. Germline assignment: CDR1 LNHNV and CDR2 YYDKDF (reference sequence). The CDR3 length is 15 residues. The CDR3 spells CATSDPRALNQPQHF. In DNA, the CDR3 is TGTGCCACCAGCGACCCCCGGGCCCTAAATCAGCCCCAGCATTTT.

V and J are TRBV11-2 and TRBJ2-1; 7 bases are shared with TRBD2. The CDR3 extends over 15 amino acids. CDR1 and CDR2 (germline): SGHAT, FQNNGV. V dropped 6 bases and J dropped 5; count of bases not matched to a gene: 10. CDR3 residues: CASRPRLAANNEQFF. The DNA for the CDR3 is TGTGCCAGCAGGCCCAGACTAGCAGCTAACAATGAGCAGTTCTTC. The full variable domain, rest sourced from reference TRBV11-2 and TRBJ2-1, is EAGVAQSPRYKIIEKRQSVAFWCNPISGHATLYWYQQILGQGPKLLIQFQNNGVVDDSQLPKDRFSAERLKGVDSTLKIQPAKLEDSAVYLCASRPRLAANNEQFFGPGTRLTVL.

This chain uses TRBV6-1 with TRBJ1-3; 8 nucleotides line up with TRBD1. Trimming cost V 4 bases and J 2 bases; bases outside gene matches: 4. The CDR3 is 15 amino acids. CDR1 and CDR2 from the germline V gene are MNHNS and SASEGT. The CDR3 nucleotides read TGTGCCAGCAGTGGGCCGGGACAGGCTGGAAACACCATATATTTT. It is translated as CASSGPGQAGNTIYF.

This chain connects TRBV7-9 to TRBJ1-5; D is unresolved. CDR1 is SEHNR and CDR2 is FQNEAQ in the germline V gene (reference sequence). The CDR3 sequence is 15 residues long. Trimming took off 1 base at V and 0 bases at J, with 7 bases between the two ends. CDR3 region: CASSLEIGSNQPQHF. CDR3 nucleotides: TGTGCCAGCAGCTTAGAGATCGGTAGCAATCAGCCCCAGCATTTT.

The chain joins TRBV5-1 to TRBJ2-7; D perhaps matches TRBD2 (5 bases). Per germline, CDR1 SGHRS and CDR2 YFSETQ. Trimming cost V 5 bases and J 1 base, with 13 bases left between them. This CDR3 contains 14 residues. The CDR3, as DNA: TGCGCCAGCAGTATGGGCCGGAGGTCCTACGAGCAGTACTTC. It codes for CASSMGRRSYEQYF.

The chain combines TRBV13 with TRBJ2-7; tentatively, D is TRBD1 or TRBD2 (5 bases each). The CDR3 is 15 amino acids. Trimming cost V 4 bases and J 2 bases, with 15 bases left between them. In germline, CDR1 is PRHDT, CDR2 FYEKMQ (reference sequence). The chain's CDR3 is CASSSSSWGTYEQYF. CDR3 coding DNA: TGTGCCAGCAGCTCATCCTCGTGGGGGACCTACGAGCAGTACTTC.

The chain links TRBV5-1 to TRBJ2-7; 12 bases are a match to TRBD2. The CDR3 has 15 amino acids. The trim removed 4 bases at V and 2 bases at J, leaving 4 bases unmatched. Germline CDR1 SGHRS, CDR2 YFSETQ. CDR3 nucleotide sequence: TGCGCCAGCAGCGGGGGACTAGCGGGCACCTACGAGCAGTACTTC. Translating it yields CASSGGLAGTYEQYF.

The chain carries TRBV5-2 and TRBJ1-2. TRBV5-2 is given as a pseudogene. The CDR3 loop spans 15 amino acids. This chain's CDR3 is CASKRGRRKTYGYTF. The CDR3 coding sequence is TGTGCCAGCAAACGCGGGCGACGAAAGACCTATGGCTACACCTTC.

This clone was seen once. V and J are TRBV11-3 and TRBJ1-3, with D uncertain. Germline lookup yields CDR1 SGHNT and CDR2 YENEEA. CDR3 size: 12 residues. The V gene lost 5 bases and the J gene lost 3 bases, with 5 bases spanning the gap. CDR3 bases: TGTGCCAGCAGCCAAGGTGGAAACACCATATATTTT. It is translated as CASSQGGNTIYF.

J is TRBJ1-5 and V is TRBV30; TRBD1 might be the D (5 bases). This CDR3 is 12 amino acids long. Deletions cut 4 bases from V and 4 bases from J, with 8 bases between. Germline loops: CDR1 GTSNPN, CDR2 SVGIG (reference sequence). The CDR3 sequence is CAWKGLNQPQHF. CDR3 sequence (DNA): TGTGCCTGGAAGGGGTTAAATCAGCCCCAGCATTTT.

The chain carries TRBV28 and TRBJ2-1, with 7 bases aligning to TRBD2. CDR1 MDHEN and CDR2 SYDVKM come from the germline V gene. This CDR3 comprises 13 residues. After removal of 4 bases from V and 7 bases from J, the junction contained 4 bases not matched to a gene. The CDR3 DNA follows: TGTGCCAGCAGTTCTCATAGCGGGAATGAGCAGTTCTTC. Its translation: CASSSHSGNEQFF.

This chain connects TRBV27 to TRBJ2-3; 13 positions agree with TRBD2. The germline V gene has CDR1 MNHEY and CDR2 SMNVEV (reference sequence). The length of the CDR3 is 15 residues. V lost 3 bases, J lost 8 bases, and 5 bases stayed unmatched. In DNA form, the CDR3 reads TGTGCCAGCAGTTTCACCGGACTAGCGGGAGTTACGCAGTATTTT. Encoded protein: CASSFTGLAGVTQYF.

A remark on this clone: Other DNA sequences in this specimen translate into the identical CDR3. This chain links TRBV18 with TRBJ1-1; D is unclear. Germline-derived CDR1 and CDR2 are KGHSH and LQKENI. Between the trimmed V and J ends, which lost 1 base and 0 bases, there was a span of 6 bases. CDR3 size: 14 residues. CDR3 protein: CASSPLGMNTEAFF. The CDR3 DNA reads as TGTGCCAGCTCACCACTGGGTATGAACACTGAAGCTTTCTTT.

This clone was counted once. V gene TRBV28 combines with J gene TRBJ2-7, with D possibly TRBD1 on 5 matching bases. V dropped 5 bases and J dropped 4 bases, with 9 bases sitting between them. CDR1 is MDHEN and CDR2 is SYDVKM in the germline V gene. This CDR3 spans 12 amino acids. Here the CDR3 DNA reads TGTGCCAGCAGTCGGACAAGATACGAGCAGTACTTC. Its translation is CASSRTRYEQYF.

V is TRBV2 and J is TRBJ2-7; TRBD1 matches 10 bases. This CDR3 has 14 amino acids. Trimming at V came to 4 bases and at J to 5 bases, leaving 5 bases not matched to a gene. In germline, CDR1 is SNHLY, CDR2 FYNNEI. CDR3 region: CASSVDRGQDEQYF. The CDR3 DNA follows: TGTGCCAGCAGTGTCGACAGGGGGCAGGACGAGCAGTACTTC.

The chain employs TRBV7-8 and TRBJ2-7; perhaps TRBD2 as D (7 bases). Germline V lookup: CDR1 SGHVS, CDR2 FQNEAQ. This CDR3 contains 14 residues. V was cut by 5 bases and J by 3 bases, with 14 bases left in between. CDR3 DNA sequence: TGTGCCAGCAGCCATATAGGGGGGGGCTACGAGCAGTACTTC. As protein: CASSHIGGGYEQYF.

This chain uses TRBV5-1 with TRBJ1-3, with a weak D call TRBD1 (6 bases). Looked up from germline, CDR1 is SGHRS and CDR2 is YFSETQ. The V gene lost 0 bases and the J gene lost 1 base, with 14 bases spanning the gap. CDR3 length equals 17 residues. The CDR3 protein is CASSLAPGASSGNTIYF. CDR3 DNA sequence: TGCGCCAGCAGCTTGGCCCCAGGGGCTTCATCTGGAAACACCATATATTTT.